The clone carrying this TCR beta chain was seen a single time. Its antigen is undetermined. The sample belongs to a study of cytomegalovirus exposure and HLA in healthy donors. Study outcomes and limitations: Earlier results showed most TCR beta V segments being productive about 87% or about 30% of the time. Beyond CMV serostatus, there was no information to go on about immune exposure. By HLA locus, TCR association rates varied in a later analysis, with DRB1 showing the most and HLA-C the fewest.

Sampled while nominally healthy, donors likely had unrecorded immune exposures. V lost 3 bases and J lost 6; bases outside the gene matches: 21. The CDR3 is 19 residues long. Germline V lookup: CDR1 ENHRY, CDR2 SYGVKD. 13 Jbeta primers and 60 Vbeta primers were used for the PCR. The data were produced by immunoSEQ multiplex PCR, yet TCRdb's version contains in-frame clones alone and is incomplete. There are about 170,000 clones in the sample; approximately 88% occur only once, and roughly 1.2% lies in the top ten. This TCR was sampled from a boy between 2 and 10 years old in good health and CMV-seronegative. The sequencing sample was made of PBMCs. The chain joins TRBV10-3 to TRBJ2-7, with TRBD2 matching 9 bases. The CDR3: CAISDKTGPSRAGGPEQYF. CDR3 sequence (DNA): TGTGCCATCAGTGATAAGACAGGGCCCTCGAGAGCGGGAGGCCCCGAGCAGTACTTC.